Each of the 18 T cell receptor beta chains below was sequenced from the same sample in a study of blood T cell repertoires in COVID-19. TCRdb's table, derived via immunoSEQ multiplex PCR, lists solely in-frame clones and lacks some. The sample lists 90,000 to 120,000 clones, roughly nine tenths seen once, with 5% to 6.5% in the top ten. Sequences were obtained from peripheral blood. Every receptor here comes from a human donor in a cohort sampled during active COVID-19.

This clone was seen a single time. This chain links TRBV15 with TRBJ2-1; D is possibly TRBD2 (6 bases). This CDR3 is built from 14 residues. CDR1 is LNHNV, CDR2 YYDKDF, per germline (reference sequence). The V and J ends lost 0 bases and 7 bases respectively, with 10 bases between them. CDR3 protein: CATSRDWDSNEQFF. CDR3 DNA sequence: TGTGCCACCAGCAGAGATTGGGACTCGAATGAGCAGTTCTTC.

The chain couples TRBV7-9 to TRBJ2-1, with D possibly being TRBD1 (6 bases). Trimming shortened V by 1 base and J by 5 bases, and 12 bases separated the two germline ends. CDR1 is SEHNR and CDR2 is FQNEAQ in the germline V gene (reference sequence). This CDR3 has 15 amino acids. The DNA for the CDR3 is TGTGCCAGCAGCTTAGGGTCTGGGACAAACAATGAGCAGTTCTTC. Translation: CASSLGSGTNNEQFF.

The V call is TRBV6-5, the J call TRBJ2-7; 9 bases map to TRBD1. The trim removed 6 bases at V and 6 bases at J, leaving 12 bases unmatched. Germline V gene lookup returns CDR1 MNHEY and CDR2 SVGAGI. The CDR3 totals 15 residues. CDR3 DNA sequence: TGTGCCAGCAGATTACAGGGGGCCCTGATGAGCGAGCAGTACTTC. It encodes CASRLQGALMSEQYF.

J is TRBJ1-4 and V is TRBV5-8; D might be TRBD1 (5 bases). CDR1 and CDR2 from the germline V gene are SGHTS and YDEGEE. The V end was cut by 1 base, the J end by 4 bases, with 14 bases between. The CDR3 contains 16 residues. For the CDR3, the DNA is TGTGCCAGCAGCTTGTGGGCGCAGGGAATTAATGAAAAACTGTTTTTT. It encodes CASSLWAQGINEKLFF.

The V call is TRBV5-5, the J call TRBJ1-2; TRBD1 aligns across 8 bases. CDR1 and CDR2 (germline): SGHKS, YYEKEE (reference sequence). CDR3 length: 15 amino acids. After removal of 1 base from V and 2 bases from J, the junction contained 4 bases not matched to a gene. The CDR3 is CASSLSGTGNYGYTF. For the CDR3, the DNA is TGTGCCAGCAGCTTGTCCGGGACAGGAAACTATGGCTACACCTTC.

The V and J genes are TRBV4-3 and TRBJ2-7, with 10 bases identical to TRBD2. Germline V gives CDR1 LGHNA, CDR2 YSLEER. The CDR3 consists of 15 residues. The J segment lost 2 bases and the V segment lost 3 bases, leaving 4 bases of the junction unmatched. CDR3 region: CASSHRLAGTYEQYF. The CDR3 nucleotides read TGCGCCAGCAGCCACCGACTAGCGGGTACCTACGAGCAGTACTTC.

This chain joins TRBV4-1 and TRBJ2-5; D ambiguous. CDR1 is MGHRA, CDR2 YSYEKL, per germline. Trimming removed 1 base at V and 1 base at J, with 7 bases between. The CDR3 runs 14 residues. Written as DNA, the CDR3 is TGCGCCAGCAGCCAAGTTGCGCCCCAAGAGACCCAGTACTTC. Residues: CASSQVAPQETQYF.

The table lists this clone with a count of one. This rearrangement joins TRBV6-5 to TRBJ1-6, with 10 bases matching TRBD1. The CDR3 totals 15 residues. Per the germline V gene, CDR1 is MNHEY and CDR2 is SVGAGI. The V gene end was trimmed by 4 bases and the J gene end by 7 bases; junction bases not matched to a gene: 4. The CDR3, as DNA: TGTGCCAGCAGTTCGACGGGACAGGGGAATTCACCCCTCCACTTT. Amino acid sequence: CASSSTGQGNSPLHF.

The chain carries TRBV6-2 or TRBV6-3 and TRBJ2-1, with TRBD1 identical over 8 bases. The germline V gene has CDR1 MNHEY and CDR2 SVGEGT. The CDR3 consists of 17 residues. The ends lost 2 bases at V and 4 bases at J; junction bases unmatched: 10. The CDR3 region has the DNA TGTGCCAGCAGTTACCCAATTCAGGGGGCGGTGTACAATGAGCAGTTCTTC. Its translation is CASSYPIQGAVYNEQFF.

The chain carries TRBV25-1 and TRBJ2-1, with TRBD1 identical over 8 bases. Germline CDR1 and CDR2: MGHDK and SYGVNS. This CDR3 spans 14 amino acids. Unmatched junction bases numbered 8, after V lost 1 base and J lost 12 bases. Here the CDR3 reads CASSESGQGYRQFF. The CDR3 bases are TGTGCCAGCAGTGAATCCGGACAGGGCTACAGGCAGTTCTTC.

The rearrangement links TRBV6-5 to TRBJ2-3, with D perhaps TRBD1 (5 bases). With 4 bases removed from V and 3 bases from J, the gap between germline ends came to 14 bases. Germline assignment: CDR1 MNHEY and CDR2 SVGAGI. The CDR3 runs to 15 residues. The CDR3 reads CASSWGPYGTDTQYF. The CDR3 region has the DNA TGTGCCAGCAGTTGGGGCCCATACGGAACAGATACGCAGTATTTT.

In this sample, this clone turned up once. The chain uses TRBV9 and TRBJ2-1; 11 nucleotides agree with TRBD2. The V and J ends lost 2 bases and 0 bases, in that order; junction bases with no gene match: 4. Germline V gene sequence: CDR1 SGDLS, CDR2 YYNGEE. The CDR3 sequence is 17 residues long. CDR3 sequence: CASSVQLAGVSYNEQFF. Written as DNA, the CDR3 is TGTGCCAGCAGCGTCCAACTAGCGGGGGTCTCCTACAATGAGCAGTTCTTC.

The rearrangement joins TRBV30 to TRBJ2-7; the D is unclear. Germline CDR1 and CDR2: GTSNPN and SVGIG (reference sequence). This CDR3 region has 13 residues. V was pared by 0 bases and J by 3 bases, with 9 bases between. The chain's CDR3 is CAWSVPTVYEQYF. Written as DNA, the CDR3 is TGTGCCTGGAGTGTCCCGACTGTCTACGAGCAGTACTTC.

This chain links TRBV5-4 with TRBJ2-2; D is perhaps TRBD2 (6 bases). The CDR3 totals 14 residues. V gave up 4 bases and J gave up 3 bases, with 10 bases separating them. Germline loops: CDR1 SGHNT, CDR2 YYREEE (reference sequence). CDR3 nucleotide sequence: TGTGCCAGCAGCCCGGGACTTTACACCGGGGAGCTGTTTTTT. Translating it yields CASSPGLYTGELFF.

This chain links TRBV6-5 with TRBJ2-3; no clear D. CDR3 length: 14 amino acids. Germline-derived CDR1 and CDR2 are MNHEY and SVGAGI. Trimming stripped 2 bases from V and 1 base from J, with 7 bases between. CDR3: CASSYRTGTDTQYF. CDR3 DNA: TGTGCCAGCAGTTACCGCACAGGCACAGATACGCAGTATTTT.

CDR3 bases: TGTGCCAGTAGTATGAGGGCTGAAGCTTTCTTT. Translation: CASSMRAEAFF. The rearrangement uses TRBV19 and TRBJ1-1; D gene ambiguous. This CDR3 is 11 amino acids long. Trimming shortened V by 3 bases and J by 6 bases, and 5 bases separated the two germline ends. Germline lookup yields CDR1 LNHDA and CDR2 SQIVND (reference sequence).

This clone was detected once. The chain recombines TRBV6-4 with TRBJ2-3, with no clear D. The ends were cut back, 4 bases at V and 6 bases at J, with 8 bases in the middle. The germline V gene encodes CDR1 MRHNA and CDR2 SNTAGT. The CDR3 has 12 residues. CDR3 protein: CASSALADTQYF. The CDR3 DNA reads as TGTGCCAGCAGTGCCCTTGCGGATACGCAGTATTTT.

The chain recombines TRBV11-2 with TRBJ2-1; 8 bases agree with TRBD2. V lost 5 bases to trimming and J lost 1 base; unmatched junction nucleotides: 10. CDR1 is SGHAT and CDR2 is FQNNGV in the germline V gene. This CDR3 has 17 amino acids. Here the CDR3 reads CASSLLGGGPSYNEQFF. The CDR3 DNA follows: TGTGCCAGCAGCCTCCTTGGCGGGGGGCCATCCTACAATGAGCAGTTCTTC. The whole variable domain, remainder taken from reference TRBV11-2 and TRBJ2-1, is EAGVAQSPRYKIIEKRQSVAFWCNPISGHATLYWYQQILGQGPKLLIQFQNNGVVDDSQLPKDRFSAERLKGVDSTLKIQPAKLEDSAVYLCASSLLGGGPSYNEQFFGPGTRLTVL.